This T cell receptor (beta chain) is from a study of human T cells and chemical hapten exposure listed by TCRdb under 2021. Study-level background: For sensitization, 2% DPC in acetone was applied to a 2 cm by 2 cm area of upper inner arm skin. Patients additionally received weekly therapeutic DPC doses to the scalp throughout the roughly 23-week study period. Patch testing on the upper back used Finn chambers containing 0.01% DPC, with scoring done after 6 days according to International Contact Dermatitis Research Group standards. The mostly female patient cohort included alopecia areata with under or over 50% scalp involvement, alopecia totalis and alopecia universalis. Libraries were pooled for sequencing, and variation in per-sample TCR yields was attributed mainly to small differences in library volumes within the pool. In alopecia patients, the study followed how the peripheral blood TCR repertoire changed in vivo over primary and secondary sensitization to diphenylcyclopropenone (DPC), a hapten. Blood samples were taken from patients before sensitization (week 0) and at 2, 6 and about 24 weeks after DPC sensitization. Blood for TCR sequencing was provided by twenty-nine alopecia patients at one to four time points (pre-sensitization, 2, 6 and 24 weeks). Findings and caveats that apply to the study as a whole: Patch test score correlated positively with the number of PT1 expanded TCRs, reaching significance at thresholds 8, 16 and 32 but not at 4. Because all patients had alopecia, a presumed autoimmune disease, the immune response of the patients might differ from that of healthy individuals. DPC sensitization did not change the number of TCRs with a frequency above 1 in 1000, and there was no evidence of changes in global repertoire structure. After repeated subsampling, changes were observed in the strength of the expansion versus patch-test correlation and in the threshold at which the correlation became significant. Compared with pre-sensitization or healthy control sets, expanded TCRs formed significantly more large CDR3 similarity clusters, which is consistent with antigen-driven responses.

Libraries were built with RACE. The instrument given in TCRdb is NextSeq 500. During library preparation, unique molecular identifiers were attached to individual cDNA molecules so that TCRs could be counted quantitatively and reproducibly. Both TCR alpha and TCR beta chains were sequenced from each blood RNA sample. Under the source paper's analysis protocol: Samples had a median of approximately 93,000 TCRs, with a range from about 23,224 to 750,000. The Decombinator software suite was used to annotate the V, J and CDR3 of the TCR reads. For PS versus PT1 abundance plots, all samples were subsampled to the same number of TCRs (28,000). TCRs were defined as expanded if absent before sensitization and observed at least eight times at the 2-week time point. TCRdb handled the public reads itself, with Q25 trimming in fastp and clone calling in MiXCR, and kept productive beta chains. Every distinct CDR3 protein forms one entry, paired with its most common genes and DNA. In this record, the V and J calls reflect TCRdb's handling and not the investigators' own analysis. The table for this sample lists approximately 80,000 distinct CDR3 sequences; around 7% of them were counted only once. The ten largest account for 1.5% to 1.7% of the sample.

Note on this clonotype: Its antigen specificity is not known. The junction departs from the called germline gene at one end, perhaps through a read error.

In light of the paper, this sample's time point label describes: patch test 1, 2 weeks after DPC sensitization. The treatment or condition label for this specimen denotes: therapeutic diphenylcyclopropenone sensitization with weekly scalp DPC. Blood at each patch-test visit was drawn before the patch test was applied. Patients were considered eligible if aged 18 to 70, diagnosed with alopecia and deemed suitable for DPC therapy, and patients were excluded if pregnant. Total RNA was extracted from unfractionated whole blood collected in Tempus Blood RNA tubes. The germline V gene (reference sequence) sets CDR1 to MNHNY and CDR2 to SVGAGI. From its cysteine to its phenylalanine, the CDR3 spans 12 amino acids. Only the CDR3 part of the read is kept: 36 bases, read in frame from the first base.

This sequence uses TRBV6-6 and TRBJ1-2; tentative D gene TRBD1, with 6 bases matching. Sequenced material: whole blood, taken in connection with sensitization to the hapten diphenylcyclopropenone (DPC). This TCR derives from a woman in her twenties or thirties with alopecia areata. Some clones in this sample may be carry-over from other donors' samples. The CDR3: CDSSQGTYGYTF. The sequenced DNA is TGTGACAGCAGTCAGGGGACCTATGGCTACACCTTC.